A selection of T cell receptor beta chains follows, all from one sample in a study of blood T cells in healthy people across ages. One entry per CDR3 protein, called by TCRdb with MiXCR from the 5' RACE reads. Among fewer than 800,000 distinct CDR3 sequences listed, 20% to 25% were seen once. This sample also belongs to another study, concerning T cells of mothers and their children.

The specimen sequenced was blood. These receptors were obtained from a boy aged 10-17 years in good health. Both conserved end residues are part of each CDR3. A D gene is named only where the DNA matches it firmly. Where a row states a size, it is once, few, many or the class of an expanded clone; other rows omit it.

j_call d_call v_call clone_size cdr3_aa cdr3_nt
TRBJ2-1 TRBD2 TRBV7-8 - CASSGTGTSNYNEQFF TGTGCCAGCAGTGGCACCGGGACTAGCAACTACAATGAGCAGTTCTTC
TRBJ2-5 - TRBV19 - CASSPGLSTETQYF TGTGCCAGTAGTCCCGGCCTGTCGACGGAGACCCAGTACTTC
TRBJ2-1 TRBD1 TRBV25-1 few CASSSPPTGLSYNEQFF TGTGCCAGCAGTTCCCCCCCGACAGGGCTTTCCTACAATGAGCAGTTCTTC
TRBJ2-7 TRBD1 TRBV28 many CAIKTGTGSYEQYF TGTGCCATAAAGACCGGGACAGGCTCCTACGAGCAGTACTTC
TRBJ2-7 TRBD1 TRBV7-9 - CASSLTGGASEQYF TGTGCCAGCAGCCTGACAGGGGGCGCGTCCGAGCAGTACTTC
TRBJ1-1 - TRBV20-1 few CSARAAGGRNTEAFF TGCAGTGCTAGAGCCGCGGGGGGGCGTAACACTGAAGCTTTCTTT
TRBJ2-6 - TRBV5-1 - CASSSRSSSGANALTF TGCGCCAGCAGCTCTCGGTCAAGCTCTGGGGCCAACGCCCTGACTTTC
TRBJ2-3 - TRBV7-3 - CASSPHRSSTDTQYF TGTGCCAGCAGCCCCCACCGGTCGAGCACAGATACGCAGTATTTT
TRBJ2-3 - TRBV12-3/TRBV12-4 many CASRRTDTQYF TGTGCCAGCAGGAGAACAGATACGCAGTATTTT
TRBJ2-7 TRBD2 TRBV7-6 few CASSSSSGSSSYEQYF TGTGCCAGCAGTTCCTCTAGCGGATCAAGCTCCTACGAGCAGTACTTC
TRBJ2-5 TRBD2 TRBV20-1 - CSVLLAAEETQYF TGCAGTGTTCTTCTAGCGGCCGAAGAGACCCAGTACTTC
TRBJ2-1 - TRBV5-8 - CASSFRPTGAYNEQFF TGTGCCAGCAGCTTTCGGCCGACTGGCGCCTACAATGAGCAGTTCTTC
TRBJ2-1 TRBD1 TRBV7-3 few CASSKTGWAWNEQFF TGTGCCAGCAGCAAGACAGGGTGGGCGTGGAATGAGCAGTTCTTC
TRBJ2-5 - TRBV5-5 - CASSLQVGGQETQYF TGTGCCAGCAGCCTCCAAGTGGGCGGGCAAGAGACCCAGTACTTC
TRBJ2-1 - TRBV7-2 - CASSLGAILNEQFF TGTGCCAGCAGCTTAGGAGCGATCCTGAACGAGCAGTTCTTC
TRBJ1-6 - TRBV6-5 - CASSYSNSGWDNSPLHF TGTGCCAGCAGTTACTCGAACTCAGGATGGGATAATTCACCCCTCCACTTT
TRBJ1-1 - TRBV4-1 - CASSQGRDKNTEAFF TGCGCCAGCAGCCAAGGACGGGACAAGAACACTGAAGCTTTCTTT